In its sample, the clone carrying this T cell receptor beta chain was seen a few times. The target antigen is unknown. Read coverage stops 3 residues before the CDR3 terminus; the germline J gene supplies the remainder. Sequencing input was equivalent genomic DNA from CVID and controls. TCRdb keeps only in-frame clones here, not all; method: immunoSEQ multiplex PCR. This repertoire holds 25,000 to 35,000 clones, and none appear only once. The record originates from a study of T cell clonality in common variable immunodeficiency. Study-wide results and limits: CVID subjects showed higher TCRbeta clonality than healthy controls. Reportedly, TCR beta sequences from common variable immunodeficiency showed fewer deletions and N-nucleotide insertions.

Heparinized whole blood, 5 to 8 ml, came from each donor. The germline gives CDR1 SEHNR, CDR2 FQNEAQ (reference sequence). The CDR3 spans 15 residues. Trimming removed 1 base at V and 7 bases at J, with 16 bases between. Sequenced input: peripheral blood mononuclear cells. The chain links TRBV7-9 to TRBJ2-5; TRBD2 might be the D (6 bases). The origin of this receptor is a human donor with common variable immunodeficiency. The covered CDR3 bases are TGTGCCAGCAGCTTAGGCACGGGGAGGAAAGGGACC. Residues: CASSLGTGRKGT. From start to end, the CDR3 is CASSLGTGRKGTQYF.